These T cell receptor beta chains were read from a single sample in a study of beta chain features in type 1 diabetes. Sequencing was performed with immunoSEQ multiplex PCR; in TCRdb, only in-frame clones are kept and a portion is missing. Altogether approximately 600,000 clones are present, 9.5% to 15% being singletons, with the ten largest covering around 0.12%. Sequenced: naive CD4+ T cells from blood. The receptors derive from a man aged 25 to 45 with type 1 diabetes. Each CDR3 is given with its conserved first and last residue. The D gene is left open where the match is weak. Some rows mark clone size as missing; the rest say once, few, many or name a class of expanded clone.

TRBV2,few,TRBD1,TRBJ1-6,CASSDPAGGPGSPLHF,TGTGCCAGCAGTGACCCTGCAGGGGGTCCGGGTTCACCCCTCCACTTT
TRBV5-6,-,-,TRBJ2-1,CASSLAGVKFDNEQFF,TGTGCCAGCAGCTTGGCAGGGGTGAAGTTTGACAATGAGCAGTTCTTC
TRBV29-1,few,-,TRBJ1-4,CSVGRAGEKLFF,TGCAGCGTCGGGCGGGCCGGGGAAAAACTGTTTTTT
TRBV14,-,TRBD1,TRBJ2-7,CARTGHLYYEQYF,TGTGCCAGGACAGGGCATCTCTACTACGAGCAGTACTTC
TRBV9,-,-,TRBJ2-7,CASSVAGDTYEQYF,TGTGCCAGCAGCGTAGCTGGGGATACCTACGAGCAGTACTTC
TRBV29-1,-,-,TRBJ1-2,CSIAGGLYGGYTF,TGCAGTATCGCGGGAGGGCTGTACGGTGGCTACACCTTC
TRBV6-4,few,TRBD1,TRBJ2-3,CASSDRGPGDTQYF,TGTGCCAGCAGTGACAGGGGGCCGGGGGATACGCAGTATTTT
TRBV6-5,once,-,TRBJ2-3,CASSFPKDPSTDTQYF,TGTGCCAGCAGTTTTCCGAAGGACCCCAGCACAGATACGCAGTATTTT
TRBV29-1,few,-,TRBJ2-5,CSVGDRRSQETQYF,TGCAGCGTGGGTGACAGGCGATCCCAAGAGACCCAGTACTTC
TRBV6-5,-,TRBD1,TRBJ2-1,CASSYSGRGRDEQFF,TGTGCCAGCAGTTACTCTGGCAGGGGGCGTGATGAGCAGTTCTTC
TRBV7-2,few,-,TRBJ1-3,CASSLVAGNGNTIYF,TGTGCCAGCAGCTTAGTCGCGGGCAATGGAAACACCATATATTTT
TRBV9,few,-,TRBJ1-4,CASSPQGSNEKLFF,TGTGCCAGCAGCCCGCAGGGCTCTAATGAAAAACTGTTTTTT
TRBV11-2,few,-,TRBJ2-2,CASSFYENTGELFF,TGTGCCAGCAGCTTTTATGAGAACACCGGGGAGCTGTTTTTT
TRBV7-2,few,TRBD2,TRBJ2-5,CASSLVPSSGGQETQYF,TGTGCCAGCAGCTTAGTTCCGTCTAGCGGGGGGCAAGAGACCCAGTACTTC
TRBV29-1,few,-,TRBJ1-4,CSVASGAEKLFF,TGCAGCGTTGCGTCAGGCGCCGAAAAACTGTTTTTT
TRBV4-1,-,-,TRBJ2-7,CASSQKFLGGYEQYF,TGCGCCAGCAGCCAAAAGTTCTTAGGCGGCTACGAGCAGTACTTC
TRBV12-5,few,-,TRBJ1-1,CASGLTGWNTEAFF,TGTGCTAGTGGTTTAACAGGATGGAACACTGAAGCTTTCTTT
TRBV27,few,TRBD1,TRBJ2-7,CASSLPGQFPYEQYF,TGTGCCAGCAGTCTACCGGGACAGTTTCCCTACGAGCAGTACTTC
TRBV5-1,few,-,TRBJ2-2,CASSLEAIGELFF,TGCGCCAGCAGCTTGGAAGCGATCGGGGAGCTGTTTTTT
TRBV13,-,TRBD1,TRBJ1-3,CASSAGQGLSSGNTIYF,TGTGCCAGCAGCGCCGGACAGGGGCTGAGCTCTGGAAACACCATATATTTT
TRBV5-1,-,-,TRBJ2-7,CASSLGSVEQYF,TGCGCCAGCAGCTTGGGGTCTGTCGAGCAGTACTTC
TRBV25-1,-,TRBD1,TRBJ1-4,CASSESQGVAEKLFF,TGTGCCAGCAGTGAATCCCAGGGGGTCGCCGAAAAACTGTTTTTT
TRBV4-3,few,-,TRBJ2-1,CASSPTARGLNEQFF,TGCGCCAGCAGCCCCACAGCGAGGGGCCTAAATGAGCAGTTCTTC
TRBV6-5,once,-,TRBJ1-5,CASGGSDQPQHF,TGTGCCAGCGGAGGTAGCGATCAGCCCCAGCATTTT
TRBV29-1,-,-,TRBJ2-5,CSVGRETQYF,TGCAGCGTTGGGCGGGAGACCCAGTACTTC
TRBV4-3,-,-,TRBJ2-7,CASSPAGAVYEQYF,TGCGCCAGCAGTCCCGCCGGGGCGGTCTACGAGCAGTACTTC
TRBV6-1,few,TRBD1,TRBJ1-4,CASSDRGSTNEKLFF,TGTGCCAGCAGCGACAGGGGGTCAACTAATGAAAAACTGTTTTTT
TRBV30,-,-,TRBJ2-7,CASHPSPYEQYF,TGTGCCTCACATCCCAGTCCCTACGAGCAGTACTTC
TRBV14,-,-,TRBJ2-1,CASSQAPGSSYNEQFF,TGTGCCAGCAGCCAAGCCCCAGGGAGCTCCTACAATGAGCAGTTCTTC
TRBV7-2,few,TRBD1,TRBJ1-4,CASSMDRDNEKLFF,TGTGCCAGCAGCATGGACAGGGATAATGAAAAACTGTTTTTT
TRBV5-4,-,TRBD1,TRBJ1-4,CASSERQGGEKLFF,TGTGCCAGCAGCGAGCGACAGGGCGGCGAAAAACTGTTTTTT
TRBV7-9,few,-,TRBJ2-1,CASSLAGSPPYNEQFF,TGTGCCAGCAGCTTAGCGGGGAGCCCTCCCTACAATGAGCAGTTCTTC
TRBV6-5,few,-,TRBJ2-6,CASRAESSGANVLTF,TGTGCCAGCAGGGCCGAGAGTTCTGGGGCCAACGTCCTGACTTTC
TRBV7-2,-,-,TRBJ2-5,CASSLTSGETQYF,TGTGCCAGCAGCTTAACGTCTGGAGAGACCCAGTACTTC
TRBV4-2,-,-,TRBJ1-5,CASSQDGQPQHF,TGTGCCAGCAGCCAAGACGGGCAGCCCCAGCATTTT
TRBV11-2,-,-,TRBJ2-4,CASSRRGATKNIQYF,TGTGCCAGCAGCCGTCGAGGGGCGACCAAAAACATTCAGTACTTC
TRBV6-1,few,TRBD2,TRBJ2-3,CATIAGGTDTQYF,TGTGCCACCATAGCGGGGGGCACAGATACGCAGTATTTT
TRBV5-8,few,-,TRBJ2-1,CASSLRPNEQFF,TGTGCCAGCAGCTTGAGGCCCAATGAGCAGTTCTTC
TRBV6-5,-,-,TRBJ2-5,CASSEVTYQETQYF,TGTGCCAGCAGTGAGGTTACGTACCAAGAGACCCAGTACTTC
TRBV28,few,-,TRBJ2-2,CASSSHTGELFF,TGTGCCAGCAGTTCCCACACCGGGGAGCTGTTTTTT
TRBV28,few,-,TRBJ2-1,CASSLHSGAYNEQFF,TGTGCCAGCAGTTTACACTCCGGCGCCTACAATGAGCAGTTCTTC
TRBV7-9,once,TRBD2,TRBJ2-2,CASTAGGGLSGELFF,TGTGCCAGCACCGCCGGGGGAGGGCTCTCCGGGGAGCTGTTTTTT
TRBV18,-,TRBD1,TRBJ2-3,CASSPGTGGDTQYF,TGTGCCAGCTCACCCGGGACAGGGGGTGATACGCAGTATTTT
TRBV6-1,-,TRBD1,TRBJ1-5,CASGGQGAGNQPQHF,TGTGCCAGCGGAGGACAGGGGGCTGGCAATCAGCCCCAGCATTTT
TRBV9,-,TRBD1,TRBJ1-3,CASSVGDRVYSGNTIYF,TGTGCCAGCAGCGTAGGGGACAGGGTATACTCTGGAAACACCATATATTTT
TRBV5-6,-,-,TRBJ2-7,CASSVLRGLYEQYF,TGTGCCAGCAGCGTTCTCAGGGGTTTATACGAGCAGTACTTC
TRBV6-5,few,-,TRBJ1-6,CASRSSYNSPLHF,TGTGCCAGCAGGAGCTCCTATAATTCACCCCTCCACTTT
TRBV4-3,few,-,TRBJ2-6,CASSQDRRRSSGANVLTF,TGCGCCAGCAGCCAAGATCGTCGGCGCAGCTCTGGGGCCAACGTCCTGACTTTC